The following is a T cell receptor beta chain sequence with its context. Its antigen specificity is not known. Base qualities are not recorded, but no much larger clone differs from it by a single base. TCRbeta CDR3 regions were amplified from genomic DNA using the immunoSEQ Assay, a bias-controlled multiplex PCR. From the authors' description of their analysis: The number of nucleated cells in each sample was estimated from the amplification of reference gene primers within the assay. To quantify the absolute abundance of each unique TCRbeta CDR3 rearrangement, sequence reads were collapsed and filtered. For each sample, productive Simpson clonality was calculated by taking the square root of Simpson's diversity index across productive rearrangements. This immuneACCESS table, as held by TCRdb, lists in-frame sequences with V and J called but not all clones. Of the missing ones, under half trace to an unresolved V gene in checked studies; the others have no known cause. That table supplies the V and J calls and clone size; D and trimming were determined from the DNA. Within this sample are around 67,000 clones, with 84% of them counted one time only. Around a third of the sample rests with the top ten.

Each collaborating institution followed its own protocols to collect whole blood in K2EDTA tubes. For TCRbeta analysis, collaborators shipped samples in one of three forms: frozen whole blood, isolated PBMCs, or DNA extracted from either of those sample types. V sheds 6 bases and J sheds 1 base, leaving 17 bases between their ends. Via the germline V gene (reference sequence), CDR1 is MNHEY and CDR2 SMNVEV. The CDR3, from cysteine to phenylalanine, totals 16 residues. The entry retains the CDR3 DNA only, 48 bases that are in frame from base 1. The data are from a study of blood T cell repertoires in COVID-19 (dated by TCRdb to the early 2020s). Concerning the study at large: Samples from collaborators originated in the United States, Italy and Spain and spanned both the acute and convalescent phases of COVID-19. The material from the prospective study consisted of cDNA or gDNA derived from T cells, B-cell-depleted T cells, or PBMCs. HLA class I and class II types, where available, came from metadata supplied by the sample provider rather than from assay-based typing. Subjects who had been exposed to COVID-19, were actively infected with it, or had recovered from it provided the deeply sampled blood TCRbeta repertoires that made up the dataset. The sample metadata nearly always contained a de-identified subject ID, COVID-19 status, age in years and sex. The samples were drawn from two sources: the first 160 participants of the ongoing ImmuneRACE study, and 1,200 or so subjects contributed by 6 global collaborators. The repertoires were released in a freely available public database intended as a resource for research on the immune response to SARS-CoV-2.

Beyond this particular receptor, the publication reports: Clinical and demographic metadata were provided uncurated, with the amount varying by source and participant.

The TCR was taken from a man in his 70s with acute or convalescent COVID-19. Recombination joined TRBV27 with TRBJ2-3; the D gene is possibly TRBD2, with 6 bases matching. The sample was peripheral blood. The CDR3 region: CASSTGVLIGTDTQYF. The DNA sequence is given as TGTGCCAGCAGCACGGGAGTCCTTATCGGCACAGATACGCAGTATTTT.